The next 26 T cell receptor beta chains were all read from a single sample in a study of identical twins. Via MiXCR, TCRdb re-called the 5' RACE reads, giving one row per CDR3 protein. The sample records 1.5 million to 2 million distinct CDR3 sequences, about 32% being singletons. The sample consisted of cord blood. These receptors all stem from a newborn girl in good health.

The table lists this clonotype with a few counts. This rearrangement joins TRBV6-6 to TRBJ2-1; 10 positions match TRBD2. Losses at the gene ends were 2 bases for V and 3 bases for J; bases not matched to a gene: 4. The CDR3 is 16 residues long. Per the germline V gene, CDR1 is MNHNY and CDR2 is SVGAGI (reference sequence). Here the CDR3 reads CASSYQSGGGYNEQFF. CDR3 coding DNA: TGTGCCAGCAGTTACCAAAGCGGGGGGGGCTACAATGAGCAGTTCTTC.

This clonotype appeared a few times. The V and J genes are TRBV5-6 and TRBJ2-3; D not resolved. Germline CDR1 and CDR2: SGHDT and YYEEEE. This CDR3 has 14 residues. The germline V and J ends were trimmed by 0 bases and 5 bases, with 10 bases remaining between them. The CDR3: CASSLVSPQDTQYF. CDR3 bases: TGTGCCAGCAGCTTGGTCTCACCACAAGATACGCAGTATTTT.

In this sample, this clonotype turned up a few times. The V and J genes are TRBV29-1 and TRBJ2-3, with D hard to call. This CDR3 has 12 amino acids. Germline CDR1 reads SQVTM; CDR2 reads ANQGSEA. Trimming took 4 bases from V and 4 from J, leaving 9 bases between them. CDR3 sequence: CSVVIMSDTQYF. The CDR3 DNA follows: TGCAGCGTTGTAATTATGTCAGATACGCAGTATTTT.

This clonotype has a handful of counts. V gene TRBV12-3 or TRBV12-4 combines with J gene TRBJ1-1; 7 positions agree with TRBD1. CDR3 length: 12 amino acids. J was trimmed by 8 bases and V by 5 bases; bases with no gene match: 5. CDR3 region: CASSEPTGEAFF. As DNA, the CDR3 is TGTGCCAGCAGTGAACCGACAGGGGAAGCTTTCTTT.

CDR3 in amino acids: CASSQGPHNQPQHF. CDR3 coding DNA: TGTGCCAGCAGCCAGGGACCGCACAATCAGCCCCAGCATTTT. The gene calls are TRBV5-4 and TRBJ1-5, with D possibly TRBD1 on 5 matching bases. The CDR3 length is 14 residues. V gave up 4 bases and J gave up 3 bases, with 11 bases separating them. The germline V gene encodes CDR1 SGHNT and CDR2 YYREEE (reference sequence). The full variable domain, with the rest looked up from reference TRBV5-4 and TRBJ1-5, is ETGVTQSPTHLIKTRGQQVTLRCSSQSGHNTVSWYQQALGQGPQFIFQYYREEENGRGNFPPRFSGLQFPNYSSELNVNALELDDSALYLCASSQGPHNQPQHFGDGTRLSIL.

This rearrangement joins TRBV4-1 to TRBJ1-1; 7 positions match TRBD1. Germline V gene data show CDR1 as MGHRA and CDR2 as YSYEKL. After removal of 1 base from V and 0 bases from J, the junction contained 8 bases not matched to a gene. The CDR3 sequence is 17 residues long. CDR3 nucleotide sequence: TGCGCCAGCAGCCAAGTCGCCGGACAGGCCATGAACACTGAAGCTTTCTTT. As protein: CASSQVAGQAMNTEAFF.

This chain links TRBV6-1 with TRBJ2-5; D gene unclear. The CDR3 consists of 12 residues. Germline CDR1 reads MNHNS; CDR2 reads SASEGT. Written as DNA, the CDR3 is TGTTCCCCTATCACCGATGCACAGACCCAGTACTTC. Amino acids: CSPITDAQTQYF.

The chain employs TRBV9 and TRBJ2-3; D gene unclear. Germline values: CDR1 SGDLS, CDR2 YYNGEE. The V gene lost 0 bases and the J gene lost 4 bases, with 12 bases spanning the gap. The CDR3 has 15 residues. CDR3 in DNA: TGTGCCAGCAGCGTAGCTCCTTTAAGGGCAGATACGCAGTATTTT. Protein sequence: CASSVAPLRADTQYF.

The V gene is TRBV20-1, the J gene TRBJ2-3; TRBD1 might be the D (7 bases). This CDR3 spans 12 amino acids. Per germline, CDR1 DFQATT and CDR2 SNEGSKA (reference sequence). Trimming took off 3 bases at V and 6 bases at J, with 10 bases between the two ends. The CDR3 nucleotides are TGCAGTGCTAGCAGGGGGGTGGATACGCAGTATTTT. This sequence encodes CSASRGVDTQYF.

This rearrangement joins TRBV6-4 to TRBJ1-1, with 7 positions matching TRBD1. This CDR3 spans 15 amino acids. Germline-derived CDR1 and CDR2 are MRHNA and SNTAGT. Unmatched junction bases numbered 6, after V lost 5 bases and J lost 0 bases. The CDR3 sequence is CASSPFRGMNTEAFF. DNA for the CDR3: TGTGCCAGCAGTCCATTCAGGGGGATGAACACTGAAGCTTTCTTT.

This rearrangement joins TRBV5-1 to TRBJ2-5; the D is unclear. The germline V and J ends were trimmed by 0 bases and 1 base, with 7 bases remaining between them. Looked up from germline, CDR1 is SGHRS and CDR2 is YFSETQ. The CDR3 is 14 residues long. This chain's CDR3 is CASSLDPTQETQYF. The CDR3 nucleotides read TGCGCCAGCAGCTTGGACCCCACCCAAGAGACCCAGTACTTC.

J is TRBJ1-4 and V is TRBV7-2, with 7 positions matching TRBD1. This CDR3 comprises 17 residues. The V gene's germline CDR1 is SGHTA and CDR2 FQGNSA. Trimming took 2 bases from V and 5 from J; bases not matched to a gene: 11. The CDR3 here is CASSLLNRGRGNEKLFF. CDR3 nucleotides: TGTGCCAGCAGCTTATTGAACAGGGGACGGGGAAATGAAAAACTGTTTTTT.

V and J are TRBV6-6 and TRBJ1-3; D call uncertain. Germline CDR1 is MNHNY and CDR2 is SVGAGI (reference sequence). The CDR3 has 13 residues. V lost 2 bases and J lost 2, with 4 bases in between. The CDR3 DNA is TGTGCCAGCAGTTACGGTACTGGAAACACCATATATTTT. As protein: CASSYGTGNTIYF.

A few counts support this clonotype. V usage is TRBV10-1 and J usage is TRBJ2-3, with D perhaps TRBD2 (6 bases). The CDR3 length is 13 residues. V was clipped by 4 bases and J by 5 bases, with 10 bases between them. The germline V gene has CDR1 WNHNN and CDR2 SYGVQD (reference sequence). The CDR3 sequence: CASSGGVGDTQYF. As DNA, the CDR3 is TGCGCCAGCAGTGGCGGGGTTGGAGATACGCAGTATTTT.

In regard to this clonotype: One end of the junction is discordant with germline, which a read error may explain. The chain joins TRBV2 to TRBJ2-6; perhaps D is TRBD1 or TRBD2 (5 bases each). CDR1 and CDR2 from the germline V gene are SNHLY and FYNNEI. The CDR3 loop spans 10 amino acids. The CDR3 reads CASGGNVLTF. The CDR3 region has the DNA TGTGCCAGCGGGGGCAACGTCCTGACTTTC.

This clonotype was observed a handful of times. This chain joins TRBV14 and TRBJ1-2, with D perhaps matching TRBD1 (5 bases). The germline V and J ends were trimmed by 1 base and 7 bases, with 13 bases remaining between them. Germline CDR1 and CDR2: SGHDN and FVKESK. This CDR3 region has 14 residues. The CDR3 bases are TGTGCCAGCAGCCAAGTAGGGACGCTAAGTGGCTACACCTTC. It specifies CASSQVGTLSGYTF. Filled out from reference TRBV14 and TRBJ1-2, the complete variable domain reads EAGVTQFPSHSVIEKGQTVTLRCDPISGHDNLYWYRRVMGKEIKFLLHFVKESKQDESGMPNNRFLAERTGGTYSTLKVQPAELEDSGVYFCASSQVGTLSGYTFGSGTRLTVV.

This clonotype was seen only a few times. The chain joins TRBV7-2 to TRBJ1-2; D unclear. The CDR3 totals 14 residues. Deletions cut 5 bases from V and 1 base from J, with 11 bases between. CDR1 SGHTA and CDR2 FQGNSA come from the germline V gene. The CDR3 is CASSIYTDNYGYTF. In DNA form, the CDR3 reads TGTGCCAGCAGCATCTACACGGATAACTATGGCTACACCTTC.

The chain is built from TRBV6-2 or TRBV6-3 and TRBJ2-5; D is possibly TRBD1 or TRBD2 (5 bases each). V shed 4 bases and J shed 11 bases, with 14 bases lying between them. The germline V gene encodes CDR1 MNHEY and CDR2 SVGEGT. The CDR3 contains 12 residues. The CDR3 is CASSLGENEQYF. Written as DNA, the CDR3 is TGTGCCAGCAGTTTAGGGGAGAATGAGCAGTACTTC.

V gene TRBV28 combines with J gene TRBJ2-3, with 7 bases identical to TRBD2. The germline V gene encodes CDR1 MDHEN and CDR2 SYDVKM. The CDR3 spans 13 residues. J was trimmed by 5 bases and V by 5 bases; bases with no gene match: 4. DNA of the CDR3: TGTGCCAGCAGTCCGGGGGGTAAAGATACGCAGTATTTT. It encodes CASSPGGKDTQYF.

This clonotype has at least ten counts. The J gene is TRBJ2-7, the V gene TRBV2; 8 nucleotides line up with TRBD1. Per germline, CDR1 SNHLY and CDR2 FYNNEI. The CDR3 runs 13 residues. The J segment lost 4 bases and the V segment lost 9 bases, leaving 8 bases of the junction unmatched. Here the CDR3 reads CASGQGTPYEQYF. The CDR3 nucleotides are TGTGCCAGTGGACAGGGTACTCCGTACGAGCAGTACTTC. The entire variable domain, with the rest obtained from reference TRBV2 and TRBJ2-7, is as follows: EPEVTQTPSHQVTQMGQEVILRCVPISNHLYFYWYRQILGQKVEFLVSFYNNEISEKSEIFDDQFSVERPDGSNFTLKIRSTKLEDSAMYFCASGQGTPYEQYFGPGTRLTVT.

This clonotype was counted between two and nine times. The gene calls are TRBV27 and TRBJ1-5, with a tentative D call TRBD1 (6 bases). This CDR3 has 14 residues. V lost 2 bases and J 7 bases, leaving 12 bases between the germline ends. Germline lookup yields CDR1 MNHEY and CDR2 SMNVEV (reference sequence). Here the CDR3 DNA reads TGTGCCAGCAGTTTAAGGGCAGGGGCCCAGCCCCAGCATTTT. Translation: CASSLRAGAQPQHF.

The chain couples TRBV10-3 to TRBJ2-3, with D possibly TRBD1 on 6 matching bases. V was trimmed by 6 bases and J by 1 base, leaving 14 bases between them. The germline V gene has CDR1 ENHRY and CDR2 SYGVKD. The CDR3 extends over 15 amino acids. CDR3 sequence reads: CAISKQGRGTDTQYF. For the CDR3, the DNA is TGTGCCATCAGCAAACAGGGTAGGGGCACAGATACGCAGTATTTT.

The chain joins TRBV4-2 to TRBJ2-1; D possibly corresponds to TRBD2 (6 bases). CDR3 size: 17 residues. Trimming removed 1 base at V and 8 bases at J, with 21 bases between. Germline CDR1 reads LGHNA; CDR2 reads YNFKEQ. The CDR3: CASSQVVSAGTGYEQFF. CDR3 nucleotides: TGTGCCAGCAGCCAAGTGGTCTCTGCGGGAACGGGCTATGAGCAGTTCTTC.

The chain couples TRBV20-1 to TRBJ1-1; possibly TRBD1 for D (5 bases). Trimming pared 5 bases from V and 4 bases from J, leaving 11 bases between. CDR3 size: 12 residues. Germline V gene sequence: CDR1 DFQATT, CDR2 SNEGSKA (reference sequence). The CDR3 sequence: CSAPQGATEAFF. Written as DNA, the CDR3 is TGCAGTGCTCCGCAGGGAGCCACTGAAGCTTTCTTT.

Details on this clonotype: A much bigger clone sits one base away, suggesting this may be a read error. The genes are TRBV5-1 and TRBJ2-1, with TRBD2 matching over 9 bases. Germline values: CDR1 SGHRS, CDR2 YFSETQ. The CDR3 consists of 17 residues. CDR3 in amino acids: CASSVSGTSFLPNGQFF. CDR3 bases: TGCGCCAGCAGCGTAAGCGGGACTAGCTTTCTTCCTAATGGGCAGTTCTTC.

V is TRBV25-1 and J is TRBJ1-2; tentatively, D is TRBD1 (6 bases). Germline V gives CDR1 MGHDK, CDR2 SYGVNS. V lost 3 bases, J lost 6 bases, and 11 bases lay in between. This CDR3 is built from 13 residues. The CDR3 here is CASSEGGTDGYTF. In DNA form, the CDR3 reads TGTGCCAGCAGTGAGGGGGGCACCGATGGCTACACCTTC.